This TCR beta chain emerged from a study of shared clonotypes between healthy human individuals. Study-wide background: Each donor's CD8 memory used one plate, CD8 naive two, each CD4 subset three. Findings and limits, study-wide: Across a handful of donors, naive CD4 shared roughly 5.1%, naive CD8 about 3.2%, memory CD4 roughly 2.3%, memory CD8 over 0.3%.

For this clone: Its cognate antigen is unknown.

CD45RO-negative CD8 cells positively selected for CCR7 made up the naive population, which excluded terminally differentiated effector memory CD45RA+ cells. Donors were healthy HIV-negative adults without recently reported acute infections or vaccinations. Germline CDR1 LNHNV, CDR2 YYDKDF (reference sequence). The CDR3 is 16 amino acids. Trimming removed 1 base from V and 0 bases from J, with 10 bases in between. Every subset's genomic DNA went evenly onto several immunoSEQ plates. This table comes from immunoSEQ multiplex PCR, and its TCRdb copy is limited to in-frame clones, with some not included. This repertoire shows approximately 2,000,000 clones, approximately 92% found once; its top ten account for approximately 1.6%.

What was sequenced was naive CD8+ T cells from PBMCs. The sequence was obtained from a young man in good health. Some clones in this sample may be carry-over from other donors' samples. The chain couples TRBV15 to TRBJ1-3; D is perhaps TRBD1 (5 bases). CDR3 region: CATSRGGEGSGNTIYF. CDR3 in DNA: TGTGCCACCAGCAGAGGAGGGGAAGGCTCTGGAAACACCATATATTTT.